The 7 T cell receptor beta chains presented below share a single source sample, sequenced in a study of regulatory T cells in long-lasting Graves disease. Time point reported: newly diagnosed GD, antithyroid drugs for less than 3 months. The authors made the TCR library using RNA they extracted from PBMCs. HTBI primers from iRepertoire and Arm-PCR of CDR3 regions yielded the TCR beta libraries. TCRdb re-called the multiplex PCR reads through MiXCR, storing one row per CDR3 protein. Of approximately 400,000 distinct CDR3 sequences in the sample, 12% were seen once. Separately, the same data were catalogued under a study of T cells in Graves' hyperthyroidism and ophthalmopathy.

The sequencing here drew on peripheral blood mononuclear cells (PBMCs), taken at new diagnosis, from a patient treated with antithyroid drugs. Receptors were obtained from a woman under 30 with Graves disease.

This clonotype has a count of ten or more. The V gene is TRBV3-1, the J gene TRBJ1-1; the D is unclear. V lost 0 bases, J lost 6 bases, and 14 bases lay in between. Germline V lookup: CDR1 LGHDT, CDR2 YNNKEL (reference sequence). The CDR3 extends over 15 amino acids. The CDR3 region is CASSQDPPGRAEAFF. For the CDR3, the DNA is TGTGCCAGCAGCCAAGACCCACCCGGACGGGCTGAAGCTTTCTTT.

As concerns this clonotype: One end of the junction fails to match germline, which may point to a read error. This chain connects TRBV5-1 to TRBJ1-3; D remains unclear. Germline V gene lookup returns CDR1 SGHRS and CDR2 YFSETQ. This CDR3 has 15 amino acids. This chain's CDR3 is CASSLERSSGNTIYF. CDR3 sequence (DNA): TGTGCCAGCAGCTTGGAGCGGAGCTCTGGAAACACCATATATTTT.

Details on this clonotype: This may come from a read error, since a much larger clone is one base off. V and J are TRBV20-1 and TRBJ1-1; unclear D gene. V was trimmed by 0 bases and J by 4 bases, leaving 21 bases between them. The CDR3 has 17 amino acids. Germline assignment: CDR1 DFQATT and CDR2 SNEGSKA (reference sequence). For the CDR3, the DNA is TGCAGTGCTAGAGATCTCCCACTCGGGGAAATGAGCACTGAAGCTTTCTTT. Translation: CSARDLPLGEMSTEAFF.

This clonotype was recorded at least ten times. The chain links TRBV27 to TRBJ2-3; 7 positions agree with TRBD2. This CDR3 spans 14 amino acids. The V gene end was trimmed by 9 bases and the J gene end by 4 bases; junction bases not matched to a gene: 10. Germline CDR1 and CDR2: MNHEY and SMNVEV (reference sequence). The CDR3 reads CASKGGRRADTQYF. The CDR3 bases are TGTGCCAGTAAGGGCGGGAGAAGGGCAGATACGCAGTATTTT.

This clonotype was recorded many times. The chain combines TRBV30 with TRBJ1-1; D unclear. The CDR3 is 13 residues long. Trimming left V 1 base short and J 8 bases short, with 14 bases between. Germline V gene lookup returns CDR1 GTSNPN and CDR2 SVGIG (reference sequence). DNA of the CDR3: TGTGCCTGGAGTGGATGGGTCGGAGGAGAAGCTTTCTTT. Its translation: CAWSGWVGGEAFF.

V is TRBV16 and J is TRBJ1-5, with a tentative D call TRBD1 (6 bases). The ends were cut back, 3 bases at V and 0 bases at J, with 15 bases in the middle. The CDR3 is made up of 17 amino acids. From germline, CDR1 is KGHSY and CDR2 FQNENV. The CDR3 loop reads CASSHPGAPYSNQPQHF. The CDR3 DNA reads TGTGCCAGCAGCCATCCAGGGGCCCCATATAGCAATCAGCCCCAGCATTTT.

This clonotype has a count of ten or more. The CDR3, as DNA: TGTGCCAGCAGCTTAAGGACATTCGATGAGCAGTTCTTC. As protein: CASSLRTFDEQFF. The chain is built from TRBV7-2 and TRBJ2-1, with D possibly matching TRBD1 (5 bases). The germline gives CDR1 SGHTA, CDR2 FQGNSA. The ends were cut back, 2 bases at V and 8 bases at J, with 10 bases in the middle. The CDR3 covers 13 residues.